This record looks at one TCR beta chain sequence and its context. The antigen remains unidentified. Trimming stripped 6 bases from V and 11 bases from J, with 20 bases between. Per germline, CDR1 MNHEY and CDR2 SVGAGI. CDR3 length: 15 amino acids. TCRdb keeps only in-frame clones here, not all; method: immunoSEQ multiplex PCR. The sample has 100,000 or so clones, around 96% seen once. This entry comes from a study of T cell responses to AZD1222 COVID-19 vaccine. Turning to the study itself: Pooling covered second doses at about 4 or about 12 weeks. Notes on the study in general: Baseline serology detected seropositivity in only a handful of AZD1222 recipients. Two AZD1222 doses significantly raised spike-specific TCR breadth and depth over controls.

Sequencing was performed on peripheral blood, taken on day 0 of AZD1222 vaccination. This receptor was taken from an adult in good health. The chain combines TRBV6-5 with TRBJ1-6; D might be TRBD1 (6 bases). CDR3 coding DNA: TGTGCCAGCAGCTCCGCCAGAACAGGGATGACACCCCTCCACTTT. Protein sequence: CASSSARTGMTPLHF.